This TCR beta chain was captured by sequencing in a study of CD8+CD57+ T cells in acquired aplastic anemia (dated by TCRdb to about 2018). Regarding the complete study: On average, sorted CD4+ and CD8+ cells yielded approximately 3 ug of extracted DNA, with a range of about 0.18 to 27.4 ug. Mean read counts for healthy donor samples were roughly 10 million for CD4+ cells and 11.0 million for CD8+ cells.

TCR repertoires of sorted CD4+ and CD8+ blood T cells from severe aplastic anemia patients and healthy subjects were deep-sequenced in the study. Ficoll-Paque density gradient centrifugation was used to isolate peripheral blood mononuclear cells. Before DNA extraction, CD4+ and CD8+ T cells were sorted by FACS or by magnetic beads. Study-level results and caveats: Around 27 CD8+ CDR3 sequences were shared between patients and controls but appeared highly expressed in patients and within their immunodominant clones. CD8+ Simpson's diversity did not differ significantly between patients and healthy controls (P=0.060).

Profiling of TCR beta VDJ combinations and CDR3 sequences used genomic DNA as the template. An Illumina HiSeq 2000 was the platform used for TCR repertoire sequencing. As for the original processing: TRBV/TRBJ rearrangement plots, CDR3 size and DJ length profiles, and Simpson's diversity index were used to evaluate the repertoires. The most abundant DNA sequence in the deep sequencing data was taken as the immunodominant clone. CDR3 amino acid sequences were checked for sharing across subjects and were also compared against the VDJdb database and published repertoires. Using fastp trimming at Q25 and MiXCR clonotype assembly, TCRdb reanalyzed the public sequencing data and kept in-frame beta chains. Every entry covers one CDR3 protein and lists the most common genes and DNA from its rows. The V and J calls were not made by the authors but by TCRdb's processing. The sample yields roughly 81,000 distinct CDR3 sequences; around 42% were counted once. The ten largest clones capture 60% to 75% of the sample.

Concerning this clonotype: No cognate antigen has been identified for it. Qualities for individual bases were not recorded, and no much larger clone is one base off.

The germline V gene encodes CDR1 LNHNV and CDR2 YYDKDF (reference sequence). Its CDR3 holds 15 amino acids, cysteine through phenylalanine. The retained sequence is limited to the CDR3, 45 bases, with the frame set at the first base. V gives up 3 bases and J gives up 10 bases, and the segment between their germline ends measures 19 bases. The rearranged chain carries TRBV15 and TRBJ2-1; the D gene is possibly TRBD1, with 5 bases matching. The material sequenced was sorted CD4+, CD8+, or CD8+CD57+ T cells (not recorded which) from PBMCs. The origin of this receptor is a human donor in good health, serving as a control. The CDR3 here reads CATSSQERGSEEQFF. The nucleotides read TGTGCCACCAGCAGCCAAGAAAGGGGCTCGGAAGAGCAGTTCTTC.